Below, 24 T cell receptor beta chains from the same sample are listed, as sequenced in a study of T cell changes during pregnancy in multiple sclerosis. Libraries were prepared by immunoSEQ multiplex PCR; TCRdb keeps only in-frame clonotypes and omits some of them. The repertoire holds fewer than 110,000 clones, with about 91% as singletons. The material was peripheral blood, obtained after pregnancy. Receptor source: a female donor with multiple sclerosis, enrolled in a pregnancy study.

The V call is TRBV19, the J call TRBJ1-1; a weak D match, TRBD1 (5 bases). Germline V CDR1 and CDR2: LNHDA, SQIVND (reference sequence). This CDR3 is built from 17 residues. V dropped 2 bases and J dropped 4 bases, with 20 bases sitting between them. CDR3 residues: CASSIYVAGPGFTEAFF. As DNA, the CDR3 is TGTGCCAGTAGTATATATGTAGCAGGGCCTGGGTTCACTGAAGCTTTCTTT.

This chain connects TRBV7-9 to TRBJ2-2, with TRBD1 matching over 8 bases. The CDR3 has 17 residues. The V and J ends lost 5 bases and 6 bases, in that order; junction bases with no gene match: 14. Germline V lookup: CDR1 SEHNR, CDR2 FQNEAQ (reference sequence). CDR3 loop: CASSLPPGQVNAGELFF. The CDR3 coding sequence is TGTGCCAGCAGCCTCCCCCCGGGACAGGTCAATGCCGGGGAGCTGTTTTTT.

For the CDR3, the DNA is TGCGCCAGCAGCTTGGAGGAGGGGAGTATCTACGAGCAGTACTTC. This sequence encodes CASSLEEGSIYEQYF. The chain couples TRBV5-1 to TRBJ2-7; a weak D match, TRBD2 (6 bases). This CDR3 contains 15 residues. CDR1 is SGHRS, CDR2 YFSETQ, per germline. Trimming took off 0 bases at V and 3 bases at J, with 13 bases between the two ends.

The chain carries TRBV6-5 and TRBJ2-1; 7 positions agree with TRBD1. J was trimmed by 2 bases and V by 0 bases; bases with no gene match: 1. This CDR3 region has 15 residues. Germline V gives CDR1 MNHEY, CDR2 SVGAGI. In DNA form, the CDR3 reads TGTGCCAGCAGTTACTCCGGGACAGCCTACAATGAGCAGTTCTTC. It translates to CASSYSGTAYNEQFF.

The CDR3 loop is CASSDATTGAQPQHF. In DNA form, the CDR3 reads TGTGCCAGCAGTGATGCCACGACAGGGGCCCAGCCCCAGCATTTT. The chain links TRBV6-4 to TRBJ1-5, with 8 bases aligning to TRBD1. Germline V gene sequence: CDR1 MRHNA, CDR2 SNTAGT. The CDR3 contains 15 residues. The trim removed 3 bases at V and 7 bases at J, leaving 8 bases unmatched.

DNA for the CDR3: TGTGCCATCAGTGAGTCAGGTCAGGGGGCTCCATATGGCTACACCTTC. Translating gives CAISESGQGAPYGYTF. The chain recombines TRBV10-3 with TRBJ1-2; TRBD1 agrees at 8 bases. The V and J ends lost 0 bases and 5 bases, in that order; junction bases with no gene match: 8. The germline CDR1 and CDR2 sequences are ENHRY and SYGVKD. This CDR3 spans 16 amino acids.

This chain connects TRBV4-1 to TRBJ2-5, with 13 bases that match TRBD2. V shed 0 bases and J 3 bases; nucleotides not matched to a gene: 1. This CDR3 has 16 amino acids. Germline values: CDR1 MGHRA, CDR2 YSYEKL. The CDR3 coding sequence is TGCGCCAGCAGCCAAGATACTAGCGGGGGGGAAGAGACCCAGTACTTC. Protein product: CASSQDTSGGEETQYF.

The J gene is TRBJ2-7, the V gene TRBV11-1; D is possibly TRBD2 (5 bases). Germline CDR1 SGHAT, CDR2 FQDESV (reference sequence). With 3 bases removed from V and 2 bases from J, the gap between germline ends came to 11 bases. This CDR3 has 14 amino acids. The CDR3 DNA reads TGTGCCAGCAGCTTGGTAAGCGGAGCCTACGAGCAGTACTTC. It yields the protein CASSLVSGAYEQYF.

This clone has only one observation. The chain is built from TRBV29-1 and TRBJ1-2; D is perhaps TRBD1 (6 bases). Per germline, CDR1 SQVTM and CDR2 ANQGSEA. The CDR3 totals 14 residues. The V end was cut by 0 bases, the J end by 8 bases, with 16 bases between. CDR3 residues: CSVEDPWQGPGYTF. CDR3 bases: TGCAGCGTTGAAGATCCGTGGCAGGGGCCCGGCTACACCTTC.

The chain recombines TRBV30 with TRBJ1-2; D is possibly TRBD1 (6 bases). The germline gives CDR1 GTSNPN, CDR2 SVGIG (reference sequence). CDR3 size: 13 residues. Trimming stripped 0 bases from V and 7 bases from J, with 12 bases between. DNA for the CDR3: TGTGCCTGGAGTGTAAGGGGGGGTAGTGGCTACACCTTC. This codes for CAWSVRGGSGYTF.

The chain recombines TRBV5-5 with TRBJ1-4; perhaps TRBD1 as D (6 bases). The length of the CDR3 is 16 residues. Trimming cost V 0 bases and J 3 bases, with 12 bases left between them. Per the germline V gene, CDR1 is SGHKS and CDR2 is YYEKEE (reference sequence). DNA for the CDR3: TGTGCCAGCAGCTTGGGGGCAGGGGTGGCTAATGAAAAACTGTTTTTT. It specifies CASSLGAGVANEKLFF.

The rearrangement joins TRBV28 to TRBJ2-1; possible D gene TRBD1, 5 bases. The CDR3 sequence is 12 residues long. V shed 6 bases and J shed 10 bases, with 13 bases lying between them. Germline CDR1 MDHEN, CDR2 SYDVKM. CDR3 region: CASSLRAREQFF. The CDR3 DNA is TGTGCCAGCAGCCTCAGGGCACGAGAGCAGTTCTTC.

The CDR3 reads CASSVTANTEAFF. For the CDR3, the DNA is TGTGCCAGCAGCGTGACAGCGAACACTGAAGCTTTCTTT. The J gene is TRBJ1-1, the V gene TRBV7-2, with D possibly TRBD1 on 5 matching bases. CDR1 is SGHTA and CDR2 is FQGNSA in the germline V gene. The length of the CDR3 is 13 residues. V gave up 5 bases and J gave up 1 base, with 8 bases separating them.

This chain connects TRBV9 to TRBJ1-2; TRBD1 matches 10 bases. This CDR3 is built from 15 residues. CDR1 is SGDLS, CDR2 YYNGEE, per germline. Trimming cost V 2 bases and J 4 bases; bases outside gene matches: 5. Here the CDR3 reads CASSVAGTGVYGYTF. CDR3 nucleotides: TGTGCCAGCAGCGTTGCCGGGACAGGGGTCTATGGCTACACCTTC.

The CDR3: CASSQAPGTKRTGELFF. DNA for the CDR3: TGTGCCAGCAGCCAAGCACCCGGGACAAAGAGAACCGGGGAGCTGTTTTTT. The J gene is TRBJ2-2, the V gene TRBV14; D perhaps matches TRBD1 (6 bases). Trimming took 1 base from V and 5 from J, leaving 17 bases between them. The CDR3 runs to 17 residues. CDR1 and CDR2 from the germline V gene are SGHDN and FVKESK.

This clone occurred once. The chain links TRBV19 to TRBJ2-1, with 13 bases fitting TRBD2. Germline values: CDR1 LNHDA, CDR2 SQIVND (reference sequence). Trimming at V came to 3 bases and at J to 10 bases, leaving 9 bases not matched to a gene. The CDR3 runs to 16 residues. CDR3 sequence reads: CASSMRLAGGLDEQFF. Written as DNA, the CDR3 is TGTGCCAGTAGTATGAGACTAGCGGGAGGACTCGACGAGCAGTTCTTC.

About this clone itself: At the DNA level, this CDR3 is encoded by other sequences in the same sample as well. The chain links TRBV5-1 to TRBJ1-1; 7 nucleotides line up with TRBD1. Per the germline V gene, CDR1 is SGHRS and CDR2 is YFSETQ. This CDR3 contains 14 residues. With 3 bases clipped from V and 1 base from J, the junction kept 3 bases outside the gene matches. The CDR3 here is CASSSQGGNTEAFF. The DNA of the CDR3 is TGCGCCAGCAGCTCCCAGGGGGGGAACACTGAAGCTTTCTTT.

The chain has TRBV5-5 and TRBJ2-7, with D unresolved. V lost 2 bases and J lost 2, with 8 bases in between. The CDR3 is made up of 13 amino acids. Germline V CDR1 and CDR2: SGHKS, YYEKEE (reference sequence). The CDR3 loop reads CASSFRIPYEQYF. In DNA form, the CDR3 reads TGTGCCAGCAGCTTCAGGATTCCCTACGAGCAGTACTTC. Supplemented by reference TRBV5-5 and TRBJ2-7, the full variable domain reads DAGVTQSPTHLIKTRGQQVTLRCSPISGHKSVSWYQQVLGQGPQFIFQYYEKEERGRGNFPDRFSARQFPNYSSELNVNALLLGDSALYLCASSFRIPYEQYFGPGTRLTVT.

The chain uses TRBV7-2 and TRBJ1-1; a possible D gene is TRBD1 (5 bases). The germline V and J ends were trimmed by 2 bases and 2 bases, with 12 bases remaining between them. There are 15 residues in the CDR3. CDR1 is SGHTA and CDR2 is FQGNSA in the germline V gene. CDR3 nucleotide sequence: TGTGCCAGCAGCTTACAGGGATGGAAAAACACTGAAGCTTTCTTT. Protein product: CASSLQGWKNTEAFF.

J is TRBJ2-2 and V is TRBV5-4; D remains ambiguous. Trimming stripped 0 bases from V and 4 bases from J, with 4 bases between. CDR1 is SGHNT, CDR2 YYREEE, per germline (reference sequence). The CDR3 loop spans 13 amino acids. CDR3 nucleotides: TGTGCCAGCAGCTTGGACTTCACCGGGGAGCTGTTTTTT. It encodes CASSLDFTGELFF. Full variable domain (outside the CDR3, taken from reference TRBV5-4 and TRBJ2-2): ETGVTQSPTHLIKTRGQQVTLRCSSQSGHNTVSWYQQALGQGPQFIFQYYREEENGRGNFPPRFSGLQFPNYSSELNVNALELDDSALYLCASSLDFTGELFFGEGSRLTVL.

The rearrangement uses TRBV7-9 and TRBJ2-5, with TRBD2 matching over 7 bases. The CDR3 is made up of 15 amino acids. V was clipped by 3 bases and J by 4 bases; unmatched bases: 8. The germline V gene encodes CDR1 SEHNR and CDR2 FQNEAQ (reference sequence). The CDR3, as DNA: TGTGCCAGCAGCTTGGTGGCGGGAGTTGGAGAGACCCAGTACTTC. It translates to CASSLVAGVGETQYF. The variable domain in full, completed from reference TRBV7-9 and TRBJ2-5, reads DTGVSQNPRHKITKRGQNVTFRCDPISEHNRLYWYRQTLGQGPEFLTYFQNEAQLEKSRLLSDRFSAERPKGSFSTLEIQRTEQGDSAMYLCASSLVAGVGETQYFGPGTRLLVL.

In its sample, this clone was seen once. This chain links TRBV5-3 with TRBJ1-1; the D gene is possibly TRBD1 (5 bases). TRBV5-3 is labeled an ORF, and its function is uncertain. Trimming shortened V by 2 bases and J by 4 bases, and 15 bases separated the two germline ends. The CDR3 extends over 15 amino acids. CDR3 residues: CARSLRGEFVTEAFF. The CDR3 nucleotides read TGTGCCAGAAGCTTACGGGGGGAGTTTGTCACTGAAGCTTTCTTT.

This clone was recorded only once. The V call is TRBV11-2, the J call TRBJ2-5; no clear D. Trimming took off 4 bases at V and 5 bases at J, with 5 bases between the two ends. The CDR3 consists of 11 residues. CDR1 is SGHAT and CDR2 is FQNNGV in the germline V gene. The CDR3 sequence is CASSSLETQYF. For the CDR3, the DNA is TGTGCCAGCAGCTCTTTGGAGACCCAGTACTTC.

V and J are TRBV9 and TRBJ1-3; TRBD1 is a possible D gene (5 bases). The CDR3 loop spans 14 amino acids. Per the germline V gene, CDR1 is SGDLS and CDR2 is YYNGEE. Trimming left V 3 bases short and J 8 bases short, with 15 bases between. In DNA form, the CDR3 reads TGTGCCAGCAGCGCGGGACTGAAGAGGGACACCATATATTTT. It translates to CASSAGLKRDTIYF.